This TCR beta chain was sequenced for a study of blood T cell repertoires in COVID-19. The overall study: The origin of the acute and convalescent COVID-19 samples was the United States, Italy and Spain. T cells, B-cell-depleted T cells, or PBMCs provided the cDNA or gDNA that served as material.

From germline, CDR1 is LNHDA and CDR2 SQIVND (reference sequence). This CDR3 has 16 amino acids. Unmatched junction bases numbered 12, after V lost 5 bases and J lost 3 bases. As handled by the study authors: Amplification of reference gene primers provided the estimated nucleated cell counts. This table comes from immunoSEQ multiplex PCR, and its TCRdb copy is limited to in-frame clones, with some not included. V and J calls and clone size come straight from that table; D and trimming were deduced from the DNA. The data contain about 100,000 clones, around 90% of them singletons. The sequence derives from a man over 45 with acute or convalescent COVID-19. This sequence joins TRBV19 and TRBJ2-7, with 8 bases lining up with TRBD1. Sequenced: peripheral blood. The CDR3 here is CASSPADRVGSYEQYF. CDR3 nucleotides: TGTGCCAGTAGTCCCGCGGACAGGGTAGGCAGCTACGAGCAGTACTTC.